Sequencing of this T cell receptor (beta chain) was carried out in a study of cytomegalovirus exposure and HLA in healthy donors. The overall study: In a later analysis, it was reported that the roughly 120 validation repertoires had been produced on the same platform as the 690 or so repertoires belonging to the first cohort. Study-level findings and limits: For cytomegalovirus status, the classifier reportedly gave diagnoses with high specificity and sensitivity.

The method was immunoSEQ multiplex PCR; TCRdb's version includes in-frame clones alone and lacks a portion of them. The data contain around 70,000 clones, 94% of them singletons. For this clone: Its antigen is not known.

V lost 1 base and J lost 3, with 10 bases in between. The length of the CDR3 is 14 residues. Germline-derived CDR1 and CDR2 are MNHNS and SASEGT. The origin of this receptor is a man between 18 and 35 years old in good health and CMV-seropositive. The sequenced sample consisted of PBMCs. V usage is TRBV6-1 and J usage is TRBJ2-7; a possible D gene is TRBD2 (6 bases). CDR3 nucleotide sequence: TGTGCCAGCAGTGAAGTAATGGGGGGCTACGAGCAGTACTTC. Protein sequence: CASSEVMGGYEQYF.